A selection of T cell receptor beta chains follows, all from one sample in a study of shared clonotypes between healthy human individuals. Produced via immunoSEQ multiplex PCR; TCRdb's table is partial and in-frame only. The table records a few hundred thousand clones, less than 80% of them present only once. The sequenced material came from PBMCs. These receptors all come from a woman between 40 and 55 years old in good health. Some clones in this sample may be carry-over from other donors' samples. The CDR3 runs from the conserved cysteine through the conserved F or W. A D gene is named only where the DNA matches it firmly. For some rows the clone size is stated as once, few or many, or as a class when expanded; others skip it.

size: few
J: TRBJ2-7
D: TRBD2
V: TRBV30
length: 13
DNA: TGTGCCTGGAGTGGTCTAGCGGCCTACGAGCAGTACTTC
CDR3: CAWSGLAAYEQYF

size: few
J: TRBJ2-7
D: TRBD1
V: TRBV28
length: 14
DNA: TGTGCCAGCAGTATCATTACAGGGGGCGCGGTGCAGTACTTC
CDR3: CASSIITGGAVQYF

size: .
J: TRBJ2-1
D: TRBD2
V: TRBV29-1
length: 15
DNA: TGCAGCCATCGACCGGGACTAGCGGGAGTTAATGAGCAGTTCTTC
CDR3: CSHRPGLAGVNEQFF

size: .
J: TRBJ2-3
D: .
V: TRBV6-1
length: 15
DNA: TGTGCCAGCAGTTTGGAACCGCGGAGCACAGATACGCAGTATTTT
CDR3: CASSLEPRSTDTQYF

size: .
J: TRBJ2-2
D: TRBD1
V: TRBV10-2
length: 15
DNA: TGCGCCAGCAGTAGACAGGGGCCGCTCACCGGGGAGCTGTTTTTT
CDR3: CASSRQGPLTGELFF

size: .
J: TRBJ2-1
D: .
V: TRBV2
length: 13
DNA: TGTGCCAGCAATGGACAGATATACAATGAGCAGTTCTTC
CDR3: CASNGQIYNEQFF

size: .
J: TRBJ1-2
D: .
V: TRBV5-1
length: 15
DNA: TGCGCCAGCACCCAAGGCACAGGGACTAACTATGGCTACACCTTC
CDR3: CASTQGTGTNYGYTF

size: .
J: TRBJ2-1
D: TRBD2
V: TRBV7-3
length: 15
DNA: TGTGCCAGCAGCCCCGGACTAGCGGCCTACAATGAGCAGTTCTTC
CDR3: CASSPGLAAYNEQFF

size: .
J: TRBJ2-3
D: TRBD2
V: TRBV5-1
length: 16
DNA: TGCGCCAGCAGCTTCAGACTAGCGGAAATCACAGATACGCAGTATTTT
CDR3: CASSFRLAEITDTQYF

size: many
J: TRBJ1-4
D: .
V: TRBV7-6
length: 14
DNA: TGTGCCAGCAGCCCGTATGGGGGTAATGAAAAACTGTTTTTT
CDR3: CASSPYGGNEKLFF

size: .
J: TRBJ2-2
D: .
V: TRBV2
length: 15
DNA: TGTGCCAGCAGTGGGAGCGGAGCGAACACCGGGGAGCTGTTTTTT
CDR3: CASSGSGANTGELFF

size: .
J: TRBJ1-2
D: TRBD1
V: TRBV7-9
length: 14
DNA: TGTGCCAGCAGCTTAGCTTTGACAGGGGATGGCTACACCTTC
CDR3: CASSLALTGDGYTF

size: .
J: TRBJ2-6
D: TRBD1
V: TRBV4-1
length: 17
DNA: TGCGCCAGCAGCCTTTCCACAGGGGGCTCGGGGGCCAACGTCCTGACTTTC
CDR3: CASSLSTGGSGANVLTF

size: .
J: TRBJ2-7
D: .
V: TRBV29-1
length: 12
DNA: TGCAGCGTTGAGATGGGACCCTACGAGCAGTACTTC
CDR3: CSVEMGPYEQYF

size: .
J: TRBJ1-5
D: .
V: TRBV2
length: 11
DNA: TGTGCCAGCAGTCTTAATCAGCCCCAGCATTTT
CDR3: CASSLNQPQHF

size: once
J: TRBJ1-1
D: .
V: TRBV18
length: 14
DNA: TGTGCCAGCTCACCAGGAGCCCAACTCACTGAAGCTTTCTTT
CDR3: CASSPGAQLTEAFF

size: .
J: TRBJ1-2
D: .
V: TRBV29-1
length: 12
DNA: TGCAGCGTTGGAGGGACCCATGGGGGCTACACCTTC
CDR3: CSVGGTHGGYTF

size: .
J: TRBJ2-2
D: .
V: TRBV30
length: 15
DNA: TGTGCCTGGAGTGTACACGGGACCTGGGACGGGGAGCTGTTTTTT
CDR3: CAWSVHGTWDGELFF

size: .
J: TRBJ2-3
D: TRBD2
V: TRBV5-1
length: 15
DNA: TGCGCCAGCAGCTTAGTAGCGGGGTCCCAGGATACGCAGTATTTT
CDR3: CASSLVAGSQDTQYF

size: .
J: TRBJ2-7
D: TRBD1
V: TRBV28
length: 15
DNA: TGTGCCAGCAGGCCCACCGGGACAGGTTCCTACGAGCAGTACTTC
CDR3: CASRPTGTGSYEQYF

size: .
J: TRBJ1-1
D: TRBD1
V: TRBV5-1
length: 14
DNA: TGCGCCAGCAGCTTGGCACAGGGGGCCGCTGAAGCTTTCTTT
CDR3: CASSLAQGAAEAFF

size: .
J: TRBJ2-1
D: .
V: TRBV20-1
length: 11
DNA: TGCAGTGCTAGAGCCTACAATGAGCAGTTCTTC
CDR3: CSARAYNEQFF

size: once
J: TRBJ2-1
D: .
V: TRBV27
length: 14
DNA: TGTGCCAGCAGTTTAGCGGGACCCTACAATGAGCAGTTCTTC
CDR3: CASSLAGPYNEQFF

size: .
J: TRBJ1-2
D: TRBD1
V: TRBV6-1
length: 12
DNA: TGTGCCAGCAGGGGACAGGACTATGGCTACACCTTC
CDR3: CASRGQDYGYTF

size: few
J: TRBJ1-1
D: TRBD1
V: TRBV5-1
length: 14
DNA: TGCGCCAGCAGCTTAAATACAGGGGAGATAAAAGCTTTCTTT
CDR3: CASSLNTGEIKAFF

size: few
J: TRBJ2-2
D: .
V: TRBV9
length: 14
DNA: TGTGCCAGCACGTCGGGGAGGACCCCCGGGGAGCTGTTTTTT
CDR3: CASTSGRTPGELFF

size: .
J: TRBJ2-7
D: TRBD2
V: TRBV28
length: 13
DNA: TGTGCCAGCAGTTCCGGGACTAGCGACGAGCAGTACTTC
CDR3: CASSSGTSDEQYF

size: .
J: TRBJ1-2
D: TRBD1
V: TRBV7-9
length: 13
DNA: TGTGCCAGCAGCAAGGACAGGGTCTATGGCTACACCTTC
CDR3: CASSKDRVYGYTF

size: .
J: TRBJ2-5
D: .
V: TRBV7-2
length: 15
DNA: TGTGCCAGCAGCTTAGAGGGGGTCATAGAAGAGACCCAGTACTTC
CDR3: CASSLEGVIEETQYF

size: .
J: TRBJ2-7
D: .
V: TRBV7-2
length: 14
DNA: TGTGCCAGCAGCGAAGGACTGCTAATCTACGAGCAGTACTTC
CDR3: CASSEGLLIYEQYF

size: .
J: TRBJ1-1
D: .
V: TRBV5-6
length: 11
DNA: TGTGCCAGCAGCTTGGGACAGGTAGCTTTCTTT
CDR3: CASSLGQVAFF

size: .
J: TRBJ1-1
D: TRBD1
V: TRBV7-2
length: 13
DNA: TGTGCCAGCAGCTGGACAGGTTACACTGAAGCTTTCTTT
CDR3: CASSWTGYTEAFF

size: .
J: TRBJ1-2
D: .
V: TRBV6-6
length: 13
DNA: TGTGCCAGCAGTCTCCAGGCTTACTATGGCTACACCTTC
CDR3: CASSLQAYYGYTF

size: .
J: TRBJ2-3
D: TRBD2
V: TRBV30
length: 16
DNA: TGTGCCTGGAGTGGGGGTAGCGGGAAACGCACAGATACGCAGTATTTT
CDR3: CAWSGGSGKRTDTQYF

size: .
J: TRBJ2-6
D: .
V: TRBV30
length: 17
DNA: TGTGCCTGGAGTGTAAGACGGACGAGCTCTGGGGCCAACGTCCTGACTTTC
CDR3: CAWSVRRTSSGANVLTF

size: few
J: TRBJ2-5
D: .
V: TRBV10-1
length: 13
DNA: TGCGCCAGCGCCCAGTGTGGGAGGGAGACCCAGTACTTC
CDR3: CASAQCGRETQYF

size: once
J: TRBJ1-1
D: TRBD1
V: TRBV28
length: 15
DNA: TGTGCCAGCAGTCTCGCCGGGACAGGGGGCGCGGGAGCTTTCTTT
CDR3: CASSLAGTGGAGAFF

size: .
J: TRBJ2-2
D: .
V: TRBV10-2
length: 13
DNA: TGCGCCAGCTCGCGTCCGAACACCGGGGAGCTGTTTTTT
CDR3: CASSRPNTGELFF

size: .
J: TRBJ2-7
D: .
V: TRBV28
length: 14
DNA: TGTGCCAGCCATGAGGGGCAGGGGACCTACGAGCAGTACTTC
CDR3: CASHEGQGTYEQYF

size: many
J: TRBJ1-2
D: .
V: TRBV19
length: 11
DNA: TGTGCCAGTAGTATGCTGTCCGGCTACACCTTC
CDR3: CASSMLSGYTF

size: .
J: TRBJ2-4
D: .
V: TRBV9
length: 15
DNA: TGTGCCAGCAGCGTACGAGAGACTTGGGGAAACATTCAGTACTTC
CDR3: CASSVRETWGNIQYF

size: .
J: TRBJ1-2
D: TRBD1
V: TRBV11-2
length: 14
DNA: TGTGCCAGCAGCCCGACAGGGGACAACTATGGCTACACCTTC
CDR3: CASSPTGDNYGYTF

size: .
J: TRBJ2-1
D: .
V: TRBV7-3
length: 16
DNA: TGTGCCAGCAGCTTAACTGCTAGTACGGCACACAATGAGCAGTTCTTC
CDR3: CASSLTASTAHNEQFF

size: .
J: TRBJ2-7
D: TRBD1
V: TRBV29-1
length: 15
DNA: TGCAGCGTTGAGGAGCCGGGACAGGGCTCCTACGAGCAGTACTTC
CDR3: CSVEEPGQGSYEQYF

size: .
J: TRBJ1-2
D: .
V: TRBV19
length: 15
DNA: TGTGCCAGCACTGACCTATCCGGGGCAGGGGATGGCTACACCTTC
CDR3: CASTDLSGAGDGYTF

size: .
J: TRBJ2-5
D: .
V: TRBV7-9
length: 14
DNA: TGTGCCAGCAGCCGGACCCCCAATGGGGAGACCCAGTACTTC
CDR3: CASSRTPNGETQYF

size: few
J: TRBJ2-7
D: TRBD1
V: TRBV5-1
length: 16
DNA: TGCGCCAGCAGCTGGGCCAGAACAGGGGATCCCTACGAGCAGTACTTC
CDR3: CASSWARTGDPYEQYF

size: .
J: TRBJ2-3
D: TRBD2
V: TRBV30
length: 14
DNA: TGTGCCTGGAGTGTAGCGGGAGTTTCAGATACGCAGTATTTT
CDR3: CAWSVAGVSDTQYF

size: once
J: TRBJ1-2
D: TRBD1
V: TRBV7-8
length: 16
DNA: TGTGCCAGCAGCTTAGGGGGACAGGATCCTAACTATGGCTACACCTTC
CDR3: CASSLGGQDPNYGYTF

size: once
J: TRBJ2-1
D: TRBD2
V: TRBV10-3
length: 15
DNA: TGTGCCATCAGCCTCGGACTAGCTTCCCACAATGAGCAGTTCTTC
CDR3: CAISLGLASHNEQFF

size: .
J: TRBJ2-7
D: TRBD1
V: TRBV6-1
length: 12
DNA: TGTGCCAGCAGGGACAGGCGCTACGAGCAGTACTTC
CDR3: CASRDRRYEQYF

size: .
J: TRBJ2-6
D: .
V: TRBV28
length: 16
DNA: TGTGCCAGCAGTTCCCCCCAGGTGACTGGGGCCAACGTCCTGACTTTC
CDR3: CASSSPQVTGANVLTF

size: .
J: TRBJ2-7
D: .
V: TRBV10-2
length: 11
DNA: TGCGCCAGCAGTCGGGGATACGAGCAGTACTTC
CDR3: CASSRGYEQYF